This T cell receptor beta chain was sequenced during a study of beta chain features in type 1 diabetes. The sequenced template was cDNA made from the entire isolated RNA. Some clones are missing from TCRdb's copy, which holds only in-frame ones; the method was immunoSEQ multiplex PCR. The table includes 400,000 to 600,000 clones, around 30% detected once. This clone has only one observation. Its matching antigen is unknown. This CDR3 spans 13 amino acids. V lost 4 bases, J lost 3 bases, and 12 bases lay in between. The germline CDR1 and CDR2 sequences are SQVTM and ANQGSEA. The study's findings and limits: Naive, central memory and regulatory TCRB repertoires appeared more similar among patients than healthy donors.

This chain joins TRBV29-1 and TRBJ1-1; the D is unclear. This clonotype was obtained from a man between 18 and 35 years old in good health. The sample was naive CD4+ T cells from blood. The chain's CDR3 is CSVGLGGDTEAFF. In nucleotides, the CDR3 is TGCAGCGTTGGCTTAGGCGGTGACACTGAAGCTTTCTTT.